The clone carrying this T cell receptor beta chain has just a few counts. Antigen unknown. The V end lost 8 bases, the J end lost 5 bases, and 13 bases lay between the germline ends. Germline CDR1 SNHLY, CDR2 FYNNEI. CDR3 size: 13 residues. This sample is part of a study of blood T cells in healthy people across ages. Study-level information: About one barcoded beta molecule per two T cells was captured by template switching.

A second PCR of roughly 6 to 12 cycles used a sample-barcoded 5' primer and a J-beta primer mix. Each cDNA molecule carried a tag from a template-switch adaptor that contained 12 random nucleotides. Using its own MiXCR run on the 5' RACE reads, TCRdb lists one record per CDR3 protein. Among hundreds of thousands of distinct CDR3 sequences, under 40% were seen once, and the ten largest hold 10% to 15%. The authors extracted at least 6 micrograms of total RNA per sample. Study observations and caveats: While age rose, TCR beta diversity per million T cells dropped in a roughly linear way.

The chain couples TRBV2 to TRBJ2-1; D could derive from TRBD1 or TRBD2 (7 bases each). The clonotype was recovered from a man younger than 35 in good health. Sequenced sample: blood. The CDR3 nucleotides read TGTGCCAGCCAGGGGGGGATCCACAATGAGCAGTTCTTC. This translates into CASQGGIHNEQFF.